The sequence of this TCR beta chain was determined in a study of cytomegalovirus exposure and HLA in healthy donors. The PCR made use of 60 Vbeta and 13 Jbeta primers. Assay: immunoSEQ multiplex PCR; the TCRdb copy retains only in-frame clones and omits some. The sample holds 120,000 or so clones, 74% seen once. The CDR3 runs to 15 residues. Trimming removed 6 bases from V and 5 bases from J; junction bases left unmatched: 4. Germline CDR1 is MNHNS and CDR2 is SASEGT. Of note for this clone: Antigen specificity is unknown.

The study's findings and limits: A likely sequencing artifact accounted for one observed cluster of highly shared sequence variants.

The chain couples TRBV6-1 to TRBJ2-2; 12 nucleotides agree with TRBD2. Sequenced input: PBMCs. The clonotype comes from a woman between 45 and 60 years old in good health and CMV-seropositive. The CDR3 sequence: CASSPSGGDTGELFF. CDR3 nucleotides: TGTGCCAGCAGCCCTAGCGGGGGGGATACCGGGGAGCTGTTTTTT.